This record covers a single TCR beta chain. Per the authors' pipeline: Estimates of nucleated cell counts were drawn from the amplification of reference gene primers. TCRdb keeps only in-frame clones here, not all; method: immunoSEQ multiplex PCR. V and J calls and clone size follow that table, whereas D and trimming were derived from the DNA. The sample lists 250,000 to 400,000 clones; approximately 87% were seen once. These data belong to a study of blood T cell repertoires in COVID-19. Study-wide background: The United States, Italy and Spain provided the acute and convalescent COVID-19 samples. Nucleic acid was either cDNA or gDNA, and it came from T cells, B-cell-depleted T cells, or PBMCs.

The CDR3 is made up of 15 amino acids. Germline-derived CDR1 and CDR2 are SGDLS and YYNGEE. V lost 0 bases and J lost 2, with 12 bases in between. Seattle enrolled patients during active infection and tracked them longitudinally. This clonotype originated in a woman aged 30 to 39 with COVID-19, enrolled during active disease. Sequencing was carried out using peripheral blood. The V and J genes are TRBV9 and TRBJ2-7; D is undetermined. CDR3 region: CASSVVADPTYEQYF. The CDR3 nucleotides read TGTGCCAGCAGCGTAGTGGCAGATCCAACCTACGAGCAGTACTTC.